Shown below are 27 T cell receptor beta chains from a single sample sequenced in a study of cytomegalovirus exposure and HLA in healthy donors. Both 60 Vbeta primers and 13 Jbeta primers went into the PCR. Data came from immunoSEQ multiplex PCR; TCRdb stores just in-frame clones and leaves some out. The table has approximately 170,000 clones, around 80% seen once. Sequencing was performed on PBMCs. The receptors shown here come from a woman aged 50 to 65 in good health and CMV-seropositive.

This chain joins TRBV18 and TRBJ2-7, with D possibly TRBD2 on 5 matching bases. Trimming shortened V by 2 bases and J by 7 bases, and 15 bases separated the two germline ends. The CDR3 is 14 amino acids. CDR1 is KGHSH, CDR2 LQKENI, per germline. CDR3 sequence reads: CASSPGALDREQYF. The CDR3 region has the DNA TGTGCCAGCTCACCAGGCGCACTAGACCGGGAGCAGTACTTC.

The chain recombines TRBV30 with TRBJ1-2; 8 bases map to TRBD1. This CDR3 region has 13 residues. V was clipped by 3 bases and J by 8 bases; unmatched bases: 8. CDR1 is GTSNPN and CDR2 is SVGIG in the germline V gene (reference sequence). The CDR3 nucleotides read TGTGCCTGGAGCCTCGACAGGGGACGAGGCTACACCTTC. This gives the protein CAWSLDRGRGYTF.

The J gene is TRBJ1-2, the V gene TRBV6-5, with D tentatively TRBD1 (6 bases). The CDR3 length is 14 residues. Trimming removed 8 bases from V and 8 bases from J, with 21 bases in between. CDR1 and CDR2 (germline): MNHEY, SVGAGI. The CDR3 region has the DNA TGTGCCAGCTTTCACTCGGACGCTACAGGGGGCTACACCTTC. Residues: CASFHSDATGGYTF.

V gene TRBV5-4 combines with J gene TRBJ2-6; D is possibly TRBD2 (5 bases). The germline gives CDR1 SGHNT, CDR2 YYREEE (reference sequence). The V and J ends lost 0 bases and 2 bases respectively, with 12 bases between them. This CDR3 spans 17 amino acids. The CDR3 nucleotides are TGTGCCAGCAGCTTGGTGAAGTCGGGGACTGGGGCCAACGTCCTGACTTTC. Translation gives CASSLVKSGTGANVLTF. Combining the CDR3 with reference TRBV5-4 and TRBJ2-6 gives the whole variable domain ETGVTQSPTHLIKTRGQQVTLRCSSQSGHNTVSWYQQALGQGPQFIFQYYREEENGRGNFPPRFSGLQFPNYSSELNVNALELDDSALYLCASSLVKSGTGANVLTFGAGSRLTVL.

The CDR3 reads CASSLIRDNEQFF. In DNA, the CDR3 is TGTGCCAGCAGCTTAATCAGGGACAATGAGCAGTTCTTC. This chain uses TRBV7-3 with TRBJ2-1, with D maybe TRBD1 (5 bases). The CDR3 has 13 amino acids. Germline CDR1 reads SGHTA; CDR2 reads FQGTGA. V lost 1 base to trimming and J lost 5 bases, with 6 bases between them.

The V gene is TRBV7-5, the J gene TRBJ2-5; the D call in the table, TRBD2, was not verified against the DNA. TRBV7-5 has pseudogene status. This CDR3 is 13 amino acids long. CDR3 in amino acids: CVKIGPRRETQYF. In nucleotides, the CDR3 is TGTGTCAAGATCGGTCCCCGCCGGGAGACCCAGTACTTC.

The chain has TRBV5-6 and TRBJ2-1, with 8 positions matching TRBD2. The CDR3 contains 15 residues. Per germline, CDR1 SGHDT and CDR2 YYEEEE. The V segment lost 4 bases and the J segment 3 bases; nucleotides outside the gene matches: 6. The CDR3 protein is CASSKIGGGYNEQFF. Written as DNA, the CDR3 is TGTGCCAGCAGCAAAATCGGGGGGGGCTACAATGAGCAGTTCTTC.

The chain joins TRBV7-2 to TRBJ1-2, with D perhaps matching TRBD1 (5 bases). V gave up 6 bases and J gave up 3 bases, with 11 bases separating them. The germline CDR1 and CDR2 sequences are SGHTA and FQGNSA. The CDR3 consists of 13 residues. The CDR3 coding sequence is TGTGCCAGCAGGCCTGGGGGGGACTATGGCTACACCTTC. It is translated as CASRPGGDYGYTF.

This chain connects TRBV27 to TRBJ2-5; 10 bases agree with TRBD2. The CDR3 consists of 16 residues. V lost 4 bases, J lost 3 bases, and 8 bases stayed unmatched. Germline CDR1 reads MNHEY; CDR2 reads SMNVEV (reference sequence). CDR3 bases: TGTGCCAGCAGTTCCCTCCCCGGGACTAGCGAAGAGACCCAGTACTTC. Its protein is CASSSLPGTSEETQYF.

This rearrangement joins TRBV6-5 to TRBJ1-1, with D perhaps TRBD1 (5 bases). CDR3 length: 14 residues. The V gene's germline CDR1 is MNHEY and CDR2 SVGAGI. V was cut by 5 bases and J by 0 bases, with 10 bases left in between. The CDR3 sequence is CASSKTAMNTEAFF. The CDR3 nucleotides are TGTGCCAGCAGTAAGACAGCAATGAACACTGAAGCTTTCTTT.

Here the CDR3 DNA reads TGTGCCAGCCCTTCTTGGCGGGATCAGGCTGAAGCTTTCTTT. Translated, it gives CASPSWRDQAEAFF. The chain links TRBV13 to TRBJ1-1; D not resolved. The CDR3 has 14 residues. Germline V gene sequence: CDR1 PRHDT, CDR2 FYEKMQ (reference sequence). Trimming took off 8 bases at V and 6 bases at J, with 19 bases between the two ends.

The V call is TRBV6-1, the J call TRBJ2-3; 7 bases line up with TRBD1. CDR1 MNHNS and CDR2 SASEGT come from the germline V gene. After removal of 4 bases from V and 9 bases from J, the junction contained 10 bases not matched to a gene. This CDR3 spans 14 amino acids. Here the CDR3 DNA reads TGTGCCAGCAGTGCCCTAGACAGGGCTGCCACGCAGTATTTT. Translated, it gives CASSALDRAATQYF.

V gene TRBV25-1 combines with J gene TRBJ1-2, with a weak D call TRBD1 (6 bases). Germline CDR1 reads MGHDK; CDR2 reads SYGVNS. This CDR3 contains 14 residues. The V and J ends lost 4 bases and 7 bases respectively, with 16 bases between them. DNA of the CDR3: TGTGCCAGCAGTGCAAACAGGGATTTCGGTGGCTACACCTTC. Translating it yields CASSANRDFGGYTF.

The V call is TRBV5-1, the J call TRBJ2-3; 12 bases line up with TRBD2. The V gene end was trimmed by 6 bases and the J gene end by 2 bases; junction bases not matched to a gene: 19. The CDR3 sequence is 20 residues long. Per the germline V gene, CDR1 is SGHRS and CDR2 is YFSETQ. In DNA form, the CDR3 reads TGCGCCAGCACGGTGGGGACTAGCGGGCCTGTGACCTTACCCACAGATACGCAGTATTTT. This sequence encodes CASTVGTSGPVTLPTDTQYF.

The chain couples TRBV6-5 to TRBJ2-7; weak D call: TRBD1 (5 bases). V gave up 5 bases and J gave up 3 bases, with 17 bases separating them. The CDR3 covers 15 residues. The germline gives CDR1 MNHEY, CDR2 SVGAGI. The CDR3 nucleotides are TGTGCCAGCAGTCGAACCGGCCAGGGCAACTACGAGCAGTACTTC. Protein sequence: CASSRTGQGNYEQYF.

This chain connects TRBV10-3 to TRBJ2-5, with no clear D. CDR3 size: 11 residues. V was pared by 8 bases and J by 0 bases, with 4 bases between. CDR1 is ENHRY and CDR2 is SYGVKD in the germline V gene. The CDR3 region has the DNA TGTGCCATCCGGGACCAAGAGACCCAGTACTTC. Protein sequence: CAIRDQETQYF.

The chain couples TRBV14 to TRBJ2-2; perhaps TRBD2 as D (5 bases). Per germline, CDR1 SGHDN and CDR2 FVKESK. There are 15 residues in the CDR3. Deletions cut 2 bases from V and 2 bases from J, with 9 bases between. As DNA, the CDR3 is TGTGCCAGCAGCCAATTCGGGATAAACACCGGGGAGCTGTTTTTT. Residues: CASSQFGINTGELFF.

The genes are TRBV7-2 and TRBJ2-1, with TRBD2 matching over 8 bases. Germline CDR1 and CDR2: SGHTA and FQGNSA. V shed 5 bases, J shed 5 bases, and the junction held 14 bases outside the gene matches. This CDR3 region has 17 residues. CDR3 in DNA: TGTGCCAGCAGCGTCGACCAAAGACTAGCGCGCAACAATGAGCAGTTCTTC. It is translated as CASSVDQRLARNNEQFF. Drawing the rest from reference TRBV7-2 and TRBJ2-1, the complete variable domain is GAGVSQSPSNKVTEKGKDVELRCDPISGHTALYWYRQSLGQGLEFLIYFQGNSAPDKSGLPSDRFSAERTGGSVSTLTIQRTQQEDSAVYLCASSVDQRLARNNEQFFGPGTRLTVL.

This clone was seen only a few times. The chain carries TRBV11-2 and TRBJ2-1; D gene unclear. Trimming cost V 1 base and J 9 bases, with 13 bases left between them. This CDR3 spans 14 amino acids. CDR1 is SGHAT and CDR2 is FQNNGV in the germline V gene. The CDR3 DNA follows: TGTGCCAGCAGCTTAGGACTCCCCGGTGGTGAGCAGTTCTTC. Translation gives CASSLGLPGGEQFF.

The CDR3 loop reads CASRGAGPPRTGELFF. In nucleotides, the CDR3 is TGCGCCAGTAGAGGAGCGGGACCCCCAAGAACCGGGGAGCTGTTTTTT. The chain has TRBV5-1 and TRBJ2-2, with 7 bases identical to TRBD2. With V trimmed by 8 bases and J by 5 bases, 15 bases remained unmatched. The CDR3 runs 16 residues. The germline gives CDR1 SGHRS, CDR2 YFSETQ.

V gene TRBV18 combines with J gene TRBJ1-1; D call uncertain. Trimming stripped 2 bases from V and 1 base from J, with 11 bases between. This CDR3 spans 15 amino acids. Germline V gene lookup returns CDR1 KGHSH and CDR2 LQKENI. CDR3 bases: TGTGCCAGCTCACCAAACTTTCAGGAGAACACTGAAGCTTTCTTT. Protein: CASSPNFQENTEAFF.

The chain uses TRBV6-5 and TRBJ1-3; D remains ambiguous. CDR1 is MNHEY and CDR2 is SVGAGI in the germline V gene. Trimming removed 1 base from V and 2 bases from J, with 9 bases in between. The CDR3 runs 15 residues. In DNA form, the CDR3 reads TGTGCCAGCAGTTACTTCACAGCCCCTGGAAACACCATATATTTT. Residues: CASSYFTAPGNTIYF.

The genes are TRBV27 and TRBJ2-7, with 9 bases matching TRBD2. The germline gives CDR1 MNHEY, CDR2 SMNVEV (reference sequence). J lost 0 bases, V lost 2 bases, and 2 bases had no gene match. The CDR3 is made up of 15 amino acids. CDR3 loop: CASSLSGRNSYEQYF. The CDR3 DNA reads TGTGCCAGCAGTTTAAGCGGGAGGAACTCCTACGAGCAGTACTTC.

The chain links TRBV6-5 to TRBJ2-3; the match to TRBD2 covers 7 bases. Germline V gene data show CDR1 as MNHEY and CDR2 as SVGAGI. Germline trimming cut 2 bases from V and 1 base from J; bases unmatched to any gene: 6. The CDR3 is made up of 16 amino acids. The CDR3 DNA follows: TGTGCCAGCAGTTACGTGAGGGGAGGGGGCACAGATACGCAGTATTTT. This sequence encodes CASSYVRGGGTDTQYF.

This clone occurred once. V gene TRBV5-1 combines with J gene TRBJ2-7; 10 nucleotides line up with TRBD2. The CDR3 totals 16 residues. Per the germline V gene, CDR1 is SGHRS and CDR2 is YFSETQ. Trimming removed 0 bases from V and 3 bases from J; junction bases left unmatched: 6. This CDR3 is CASSLGLAGDLYEQYF. The CDR3 nucleotides are TGCGCCAGCAGCTTGGGCCTAGCGGGGGACCTCTACGAGCAGTACTTC. The full variable domain, with the rest looked up from reference TRBV5-1 and TRBJ2-7, is KAGVTQTPRYLIKTRGQQVTLSCSPISGHRSVSWYQQTPGQGLQFLFEYFSETQRNKGNFPGRFSGRQFSNSRSEMNVSTLELGDSALYLCASSLGLAGDLYEQYFGPGTRLTVT.

This sequence joins TRBV5-4 and TRBJ2-6, with D possibly being TRBD1 (6 bases). The CDR3 runs 20 residues. Between the trimmed V and J ends, which lost 5 bases and 0 bases, there was a span of 24 bases. Germline V lookup: CDR1 SGHNT, CDR2 YYREEE (reference sequence). Here the CDR3 DNA reads TGTGCCAGCAGACAGAGTAGAGGAGACAGGAATTCCTCTGGGGCCAACGTCCTGACTTTC. Translated, it gives CASRQSRGDRNSSGANVLTF.

The genes are TRBV7-2 and TRBJ2-5; D possibly corresponds to TRBD2 (6 bases). The V end lost 4 bases, the J end lost 1 base, and 10 bases lay between the germline ends. The CDR3 has 14 amino acids. CDR1 and CDR2 from the germline V gene are SGHTA and FQGNSA. The CDR3 bases are TGTGCCAGCAGCTCCCGAGCGGGCCAAGAGACCCAGTACTTC. Its translation is CASSSRAGQETQYF.